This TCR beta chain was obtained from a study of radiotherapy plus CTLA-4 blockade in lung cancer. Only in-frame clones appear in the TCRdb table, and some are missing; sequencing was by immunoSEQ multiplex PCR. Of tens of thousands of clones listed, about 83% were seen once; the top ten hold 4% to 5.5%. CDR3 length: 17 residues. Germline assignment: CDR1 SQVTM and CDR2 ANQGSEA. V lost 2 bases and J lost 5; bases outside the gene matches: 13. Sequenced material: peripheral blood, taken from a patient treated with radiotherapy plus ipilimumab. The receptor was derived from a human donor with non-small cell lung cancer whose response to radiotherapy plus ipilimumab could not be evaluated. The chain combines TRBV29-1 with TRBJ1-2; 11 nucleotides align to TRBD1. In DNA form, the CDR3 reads TGCAGCGTTGAAACGTTGGAGGACAGGGGGCTTGGGTATGGCTACACCTTC. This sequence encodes CSVETLEDRGLGYGYTF.